The rows below give T cell receptor beta chains drawn from one sample of a study of blood T cell repertoires in COVID-19. Profiling relied on immunoSEQ multiplex PCR, and the TCRdb table lists in-frame clones only, not all of them. The table includes over 150,000 clones, about four fifths detected once. Sequences were obtained from PBMCs or T cells enriched from blood (not recorded which). Receptors originate from a woman aged 55 to 70 who had recovered from COVID-19. Both conserved end residues are part of each CDR3. The order of the fields is CDR3 length, clone size, D gene, V gene, J gene, CDR3 DNA, CDR3 protein. The D gene is left open where the match is weak. Only some rows state a clone size, as once, few, many or a class for expanded clones.

length: 15; size: NA; D: NA; V: TRBV24-1; J: TRBJ2-1; DNA: TGTGCCACCAGCTCAGGGACATCCGATTACAATGAGCAGTTCTTC; CDR3: CATSSGTSDYNEQFF
length: 15; size: once; D: TRBD1; V: TRBV9; J: TRBJ1-3; DNA: TGTGCCAGCAGCGATAAGGGGGCGGCTGGAAACACCATATATTTT; CDR3: CASSDKGAAGNTIYF
length: 17; size: NA; D: NA; V: TRBV11-3; J: TRBJ2-2; DNA: TGTGCCAGCAGCTTAGTAACAGGCTTCGCGAACACCGGGGAGCTGTTTTTT; CDR3: CASSLVTGFANTGELFF
length: 14; size: once; D: NA; V: TRBV5-1; J: TRBJ1-1; DNA: TGCGCCAGCAGCTCCCAGGGTGGGAACACTGAAGCTTTCTTT; CDR3: CASSSQGGNTEAFF
length: 15; size: NA; D: NA; V: TRBV5-4; J: TRBJ2-6; DNA: TGTGCCAGCAGCGGGGAGCCCTCTGGGGCCAACGTCCTGACTTTC; CDR3: CASSGEPSGANVLTF
length: 13; size: NA; D: NA; V: TRBV7-2; J: TRBJ2-5; DNA: TGTGCCAGCAGGGGGCCCAGTCAAGAGACCCAGTACTTC; CDR3: CASRGPSQETQYF
length: 14; size: NA; D: TRBD1; V: TRBV24-1; J: TRBJ2-2; DNA: TGTGCCACCAGGGGACAGGGCAACACCGGGGAGCTGTTTTTT; CDR3: CATRGQGNTGELFF
length: 14; size: NA; D: TRBD1; V: TRBV19; J: TRBJ2-7; DNA: TGTGCCAGTAGTATAGCAGGGGGATCCTACGAGCAGTACTTC; CDR3: CASSIAGGSYEQYF
length: 15; size: many; D: NA; V: TRBV3-1/TRBV3-2; J: TRBJ2-7; DNA: TGTGCCAGCAGCCAAGATGGGGCCTTTTCCTACGAGCAGTACTTC; CDR3: CASSQDGAFSYEQYF
length: 11; size: NA; D: NA; V: TRBV20-1; J: TRBJ1-5; DNA: TGCAGTGCTAGTGACGGGGGTCTCCAGCATTTT; CDR3: CSASDGGLQHF
length: 12; size: few; D: NA; V: TRBV12-3/TRBV12-4; J: TRBJ1-2; DNA: TGTGCCAGCAGTCCGTCAGGGTATGGCTACACCTTC; CDR3: CASSPSGYGYTF
length: 15; size: once; D: NA; V: TRBV13; J: TRBJ2-3; DNA: TGTGCCAGCAGCTTAAGGGGGTTTGGAACAGATACGCAGTATTTT; CDR3: CASSLRGFGTDTQYF
length: 13; size: few; D: NA; V: TRBV19; J: TRBJ1-5; DNA: TGTGCCAGTAGTATAGTAACTAGGGAGGCCCAGCATTTT; CDR3: CASSIVTREAQHF
length: 14; size: NA; D: TRBD1; V: TRBV19; J: TRBJ2-7; DNA: TGTGCCAGTAGTTGGGGACAGGGGGCTGACGAGCAGTACTTC; CDR3: CASSWGQGADEQYF
length: 17; size: NA; D: TRBD2; V: TRBV5-1; J: TRBJ2-3; DNA: TGCGCCAGCAGCTTGGGGTCGGCTAGCGGAAGCACAGATACGCAGTATTTT; CDR3: CASSLGSASGSTDTQYF
length: 15; size: NA; D: TRBD1; V: TRBV6-2/TRBV6-3; J: TRBJ2-7; DNA: TGTGCCAGCAGTTACCGGACAGGGGGCTACAACGAGCAGTACTTC; CDR3: CASSYRTGGYNEQYF